Listed below are T cell receptor beta chains from one sample, sequenced in a study of cytotoxic CD8 clonotypes in ibrutinib-treated CLL. Sequencing used immunoSEQ multiplex PCR; TCRdb keeps in-frame clones, though not all of them. The sample yields a few hundred thousand clones, about 64% seen once. The sample here was PBMCs, taken after 36 months of ibrutinib treatment. The source is a human donor with chronic lymphocytic leukemia. Both conserved end residues are part of each CDR3. Each record gives: J gene, V gene, CDR3 protein.

j_call: TRBJ2-7; v_call: TRBV15; cdr3_aa: CATSRDLARPYF
j_call: TRBJ2-3; v_call: TRBV4-1; cdr3_aa: CASAVDISTDTQYF
j_call: TRBJ2-3; v_call: TRBV9; cdr3_aa: CASSVWLGGSGDTQYF
j_call: .; v_call: TRBV7-2; cdr3_aa: CASSFSALGEQYF
j_call: TRBJ2-3; v_call: TRBV9; cdr3_aa: CASSVRAGGPTDTQYF
j_call: TRBJ2-1; v_call: TRBV7-2; cdr3_aa: CASSSRRGGLSSYNEQFF
j_call: TRBJ1-6; v_call: TRBV5-4; cdr3_aa: CASSVAGPISPLHF
j_call: TRBJ2-7; v_call: TRBV7-8; cdr3_aa: CASSPRTSGTSYEQYF
j_call: TRBJ2-7; v_call: TRBV2; cdr3_aa: CASSRDLALGEQYF
j_call: TRBJ1-1; v_call: TRBV5-4; cdr3_aa: CASRTQGYTEAFF
j_call: TRBJ2-7; v_call: TRBV7-2; cdr3_aa: CASSRTSNRIYEQYF
j_call: TRBJ2-7; v_call: TRBV6-6; cdr3_aa: CASSYPTSSSYEQYF
j_call: TRBJ2-7; v_call: TRBV7-9; cdr3_aa: CASSWDAHYEQYF
j_call: TRBJ1-2; v_call: TRBV2; cdr3_aa: CASLGQGDYGYTF
j_call: TRBJ1-2; v_call: TRBV18; cdr3_aa: CASSQVTGPNYGYTF
j_call: TRBJ1-1; v_call: TRBV7-2; cdr3_aa: CASSPRQTEAFF
j_call: TRBJ1-5; v_call: TRBV5-6; cdr3_aa: CASSLMRGDQPQHF
j_call: TRBJ1-5; v_call: TRBV10-2; cdr3_aa: CASSLQEPSNQPQHF
j_call: TRBJ2-2; v_call: TRBV5-4; cdr3_aa: CASSLGGLRNEAGELFF
j_call: TRBJ2-7; v_call: TRBV7-2; cdr3_aa: CASSPFLSYEQYF
j_call: TRBJ2-7; v_call: TRBV11-2; cdr3_aa: CASSFPRWASYEQYF
j_call: TRBJ1-5; v_call: TRBV27; cdr3_aa: CASSLRDPNQPQHF
j_call: TRBJ2-3; v_call: TRBV7-7; cdr3_aa: CASSEGLNTDTQYF
j_call: TRBJ2-5; v_call: TRBV2; cdr3_aa: CASSGEGWETQYF
j_call: TRBJ1-1; v_call: TRBV27; cdr3_aa: CASSTPDFTEAFF
j_call: TRBJ2-3; v_call: TRBV11-2; cdr3_aa: CASSLGGGPRTDTQYF
j_call: TRBJ1-5; v_call: TRBV19; cdr3_aa: CASSIAAGRTGQPQHF
j_call: TRBJ1-1; v_call: TRBV25-1; cdr3_aa: CASSEFLGNTEAFF
j_call: TRBJ2-3; v_call: TRBV7-3; cdr3_aa: CASSLRPTSGSDTQYF
j_call: TRBJ1-2; v_call: TRBV9; cdr3_aa: CASSVPGGSNGYTF
j_call: TRBJ1-4; v_call: TRBV19; cdr3_aa: CASSIQGNEKLFF
j_call: TRBJ1-2; v_call: TRBV16; cdr3_aa: CASSPFSRSDSLEGYTF
j_call: TRBJ2-3; v_call: TRBV5-4; cdr3_aa: CASSFRPLSSTDTQYF
j_call: TRBJ1-6; v_call: TRBV6-5; cdr3_aa: CASRENIGSPLHF
j_call: TRBJ1-3; v_call: TRBV5-6; cdr3_aa: CASSKQGNTIYF
j_call: TRBJ1-2; v_call: TRBV6-1; cdr3_aa: CASSDPGSRGGYTF
j_call: TRBJ1-2; v_call: TRBV12-5; cdr3_aa: CASGPSRDRGQENYGYTF
j_call: TRBJ2-7; v_call: TRBV11-2; cdr3_aa: CASSLGPGKREQYF
j_call: TRBJ1-4; v_call: TRBV7-8; cdr3_aa: CASSPPALFGEKLFF
j_call: TRBJ2-1; v_call: TRBV5-1; cdr3_aa: CASSPTGDEQFF
j_call: TRBJ2-2; v_call: TRBV5-1; cdr3_aa: CASSLGVRTGELFF
j_call: TRBJ2-7; v_call: TRBV6-1; cdr3_aa: CASSEGPRGFEQYF
j_call: TRBJ2-1; v_call: TRBV28; cdr3_aa: CASSFAWDRVRNEQFF
j_call: TRBJ2-4; v_call: TRBV4-1; cdr3_aa: CASSRGGRRDIQYF
j_call: TRBJ2-3; v_call: TRBV19; cdr3_aa: CASSGGLAGSTDTQYF
j_call: TRBJ2-7; v_call: TRBV28; cdr3_aa: CASSFTGGTNSYEQYF
j_call: TRBJ2-2; v_call: TRBV11-2; cdr3_aa: CASSGRDPVNTGELFF